These 28 T cell receptor beta chains were sequenced from one sample in a study of blood T cell repertoires in COVID-19. Generated by immunoSEQ multiplex PCR, the TCRdb table keeps only in-frame clones and is missing some. The sample gives roughly 370,000 clones, just under 90% of which show up once; roughly a tenth is in the top ten. Sample: PBMCs or T cells enriched from blood (not recorded which). The receptors here all came from a woman aged 45-60 years who had recovered from COVID-19.

V is TRBV7-9 and J is TRBJ1-3, with 8 bases fitting TRBD1. With 2 bases clipped from V and 0 bases from J, the junction kept 9 bases outside the gene matches. The CDR3 is 18 amino acids. Germline V gene sequence: CDR1 SEHNR, CDR2 FQNEAQ (reference sequence). CDR3 nucleotides: TGTGCCAGCAGCTTAATCGGCAGGGGGCACTTCTCTGGAAACACCATATATTTT. It translates to CASSLIGRGHFSGNTIYF.

The chain employs TRBV11-2 and TRBJ1-2; 8 nucleotides align to TRBD1. The CDR3 runs to 18 residues. Losses at the gene ends were 1 base for V and 0 bases for J; bases not matched to a gene: 10. The germline V gene has CDR1 SGHAT and CDR2 FQNNGV. This CDR3 is CASSLVRQGTSSNYGYTF. The CDR3 nucleotides read TGTGCCAGCAGCTTAGTCCGACAGGGGACCTCGTCTAACTATGGCTACACCTTC.

V usage is TRBV28 and J usage is TRBJ1-2; 9 nucleotides match TRBD1. V dropped 6 bases and J dropped 1; count of bases not matched to a gene: 6. The germline CDR1 and CDR2 sequences are MDHEN and SYDVKM. The CDR3 runs 15 residues. CDR3 sequence reads: CASSTAGQGNYGYTF. The DNA for the CDR3 is TGTGCCAGCAGCACTGCGGGACAGGGTAACTATGGCTACACCTTC.

V gene TRBV30 combines with J gene TRBJ1-6; 7 bases line up with TRBD1. From germline, CDR1 is GTSNPN and CDR2 SVGIG (reference sequence). The CDR3 contains 16 residues. The V and J ends lost 3 bases and 5 bases, in that order; junction bases with no gene match: 10. The CDR3 spells CAWRPRGPGNNSPLHF. Written as DNA, the CDR3 is TGTGCCTGGAGGCCGAGGGGGCCGGGGAATAATTCACCCCTCCACTTT. The entire variable domain, with the rest obtained from reference TRBV30 and TRBJ1-6, is as follows: SQTIHQWPATLVQPVGSPLSLECTVEGTSNPNLYWYRQAAGRGLQLLFYSVGIGQISSEVPQNLSASRPQDRQFILSSKKLLLSDSGFYLCAWRPRGPGNNSPLHFGNGTRLTVT.

A word on this clone: At the DNA level, this CDR3 is encoded by other sequences in the same sample as well. The chain joins TRBV3-1 (or the pseudogene TRBV3-2) to TRBJ1-1; D remains unclear. The CDR3 covers 13 residues. Trimming left V 1 base short and J 2 bases short, with 5 bases between. Per the germline V gene, CDR1 is LGHDT and CDR2 is YNNKEL (reference sequence). Written as DNA, the CDR3 is TGTGCCAGCAGCCAAGGAGCTAACACTGAAGCTTTCTTT. Its translation: CASSQGANTEAFF.

This chain uses TRBV6-4 with TRBJ1-6; D uncertain. Germline V gene data show CDR1 as MRHNA and CDR2 as SNTAGT. The CDR3 is made up of 16 amino acids. Between the trimmed V and J ends, which lost 0 bases and 0 bases, there was a span of 6 bases. For the CDR3, the DNA is TGTGCCAGCAGTGACTCGGGGAGCTCCTATAATTCACCCCTCCACTTT. Translated: CASSDSGSSYNSPLHF.

The J gene is TRBJ2-5, the V gene TRBV27; 15 nucleotides line up with TRBD2. From germline, CDR1 is MNHEY and CDR2 SMNVEV (reference sequence). This CDR3 is built from 17 residues. The trim removed 6 bases at V and 1 base at J, leaving 6 bases unmatched. CDR3 amino acids: CASSLGTSGGTQETQYF. CDR3 nucleotides: TGTGCCAGCAGCTTAGGGACTAGCGGGGGGACCCAAGAGACCCAGTACTTC.

This chain uses TRBV7-2 with TRBJ1-2; 8 bases fit TRBD1. V dropped 3 bases and J dropped 5; count of bases not matched to a gene: 5. Germline V gene data show CDR1 as SGHTA and CDR2 as FQGNSA. The CDR3 runs to 14 residues. CDR3 protein: CASSFRDRRYGYTF. The CDR3 DNA sequence: TGTGCCAGCAGCTTCCGGGACAGGAGGTATGGCTACACCTTC.

A word on this clone: At one boundary the junction diverges from the germline segment, which might be a read error. This chain connects TRBV7-7 to TRBJ1-1, with 8 bases fitting TRBD1. CDR1 is SSHAT and CDR2 is FNYEAQ in the germline V gene (reference sequence). The CDR3 has 19 amino acids. The CDR3 DNA is TGTGCTAGCAGCTTAGCGGCCGTGGGACAGGAAACTATGAACACTGAAGCTTTCTTT. It encodes CASSLAAVGQETMNTEAFF.

This clone was seen once. This rearrangement joins TRBV18 to TRBJ2-2; D not certain. This CDR3 comprises 18 residues. Germline CDR1 and CDR2: KGHSH and LQKENI. V was cut by 3 bases and J by 4 bases, with 21 bases left in between. CDR3 bases: TGTGCCAGCTCACCCCGACCTTTAACAGAAAGATTCACCGGGGAGCTGTTTTTT. Translation: CASSPRPLTERFTGELFF.

Concerning this clone: The identical CDR3 is also encoded by other nucleotide sequences in the sample. This chain connects TRBV27 to TRBJ1-2; D is possibly TRBD1 (6 bases). The CDR3 is made up of 13 amino acids. V was pared by 5 bases and J by 4 bases, with 11 bases between. Germline CDR1 is MNHEY and CDR2 is SMNVEV (reference sequence). The CDR3 loop reads CASSQDRSYGYTF. In DNA form, the CDR3 reads TGTGCCAGCAGTCAGGACAGATCCTATGGCTACACCTTC.

The rearrangement uses TRBV4-1 and TRBJ2-5, with 7 bases identical to TRBD1. The trim removed 5 bases at V and 2 bases at J, leaving 5 bases unmatched. The CDR3 has 14 residues. Germline-derived CDR1 and CDR2 are MGHRA and YSYEKL. CDR3 bases: TGCGCCAGCAGCATCCGGGACAGACAAGAGACCCAGTACTTC. It yields the protein CASSIRDRQETQYF.

This clone was counted once. The chain employs TRBV6-5 and TRBJ1-1; D is unclear. The germline V gene encodes CDR1 MNHEY and CDR2 SVGAGI. This CDR3 contains 13 residues. Trimming cost V 3 bases and J 1 base, with 6 bases left between them. CDR3 sequence (DNA): TGTGCCAGCAGTTATTCAAAGAACACTGAAGCTTTCTTT. This translates into CASSYSKNTEAFF.

The rearrangement joins TRBV5-5 to TRBJ1-2; a weak D match, TRBD1 (6 bases). V lost 4 bases to trimming and J lost 3 bases, with 19 bases between them. The CDR3 has 16 amino acids. Germline V gene data show CDR1 as SGHKS and CDR2 as YYEKEE (reference sequence). The CDR3 here is CASSLQWGGADYGYTF. In nucleotides, the CDR3 is TGTGCCAGCAGCCTCCAGTGGGGGGGCGCTGACTATGGCTACACCTTC.

In DNA form, the CDR3 reads TGTGCCAGCAGCTTGGAACAGGCGGCTAATGAAAAACTGTTTTTT. The encoded protein is CASSLEQAANEKLFF. This chain connects TRBV5-8 to TRBJ1-4; D might be TRBD1 (5 bases). The V end lost 0 bases, the J end lost 3 bases, and 9 bases lay between the germline ends. This CDR3 comprises 15 residues. Germline CDR1 SGHTS, CDR2 YDEGEE.

The chain joins TRBV7-8 to TRBJ2-1; TRBD2 matches 11 bases. Germline loops: CDR1 SGHVS, CDR2 FQNEAQ. The V gene end was trimmed by 5 bases and the J gene end by 5 bases; junction bases not matched to a gene: 14. The CDR3 is 18 amino acids. The CDR3 nucleotides read TGTGCCAGCAGCGCCGTCCGGGTTCTAGCGGGGGGCGACAATGAGCAGTTCTTC. Translated, it gives CASSAVRVLAGGDNEQFF.

This clone was seen only a few times. The chain is built from TRBV7-9 and TRBJ1-2, with no clear D. The germline V gene has CDR1 SEHNR and CDR2 FQNEAQ (reference sequence). The CDR3 runs 16 residues. V was shortened by 5 bases and J by 1 base, with 17 bases between the two germline ends. CDR3 protein: CASSPPGTIYNYGYTF. The CDR3 nucleotides are TGTGCCAGCAGCCCCCCAGGAACAATTTATAACTATGGCTACACCTTC.

The chain is built from TRBV6-1 and TRBJ2-5; D is ambiguous. V was pared by 1 base and J by 1 base, with 7 bases between. Germline loops: CDR1 MNHNS, CDR2 SASEGT. The CDR3 extends over 14 amino acids. CDR3 sequence (DNA): TGTGCCAGCAGTGAAGACAATGTCCAAGAGACCCAGTACTTC. Its protein product is CASSEDNVQETQYF.

The CDR3 region is CASSPQASSYNEQFF. The CDR3 coding sequence is TGCGCCAGCAGCCCCCAGGCCAGCTCCTACAATGAGCAGTTCTTC. The chain employs TRBV4-1 and TRBJ2-1; no clear D. The CDR3 has 15 amino acids. CDR1 is MGHRA and CDR2 is YSYEKL in the germline V gene. The V end lost 4 bases, the J end lost 0 bases, and 10 bases lay between the germline ends.

This chain connects TRBV2 to TRBJ2-4; 9 nucleotides align to TRBD1. The V gene's germline CDR1 is SNHLY and CDR2 FYNNEI. V was clipped by 5 bases and J by 4 bases; unmatched bases: 3. The CDR3 runs to 14 residues. The CDR3 DNA reads TGTGCCAGCAGTCAAGACAGGGGGAAAAACATTCAGTACTTC. Protein product: CASSQDRGKNIQYF.

In the case of this clone: Other DNA sequences from this sample encode an identical CDR3 as well. The chain is built from TRBV18 and TRBJ2-7, with no clear D. Germline V lookup: CDR1 KGHSH, CDR2 LQKENI. With 3 bases removed from V and 1 base from J, the gap between germline ends came to 4 bases. The CDR3 is 12 amino acids. This CDR3 is CASSPSSYEQYF. The CDR3 DNA follows: TGTGCCAGCTCACCGTCGTCCTACGAGCAGTACTTC.

V and J are TRBV28 and TRBJ1-5; 10 bases agree with TRBD1. The CDR3 has 17 residues. Germline V gene sequence: CDR1 MDHEN, CDR2 SYDVKM. V trimming: 5 bases; J trimming: 7 bases; junction bases outside the gene matches: 14. The CDR3 reads CASSGTVDRGKSQPQHF. CDR3 sequence (DNA): TGTGCCAGCAGTGGCACCGTGGACAGGGGGAAGTCCCAGCCCCAGCATTTT.

This clone was recorded once. The chain combines TRBV18 with TRBJ1-1, with TRBD1 identical over 8 bases. Germline CDR1 KGHSH, CDR2 LQKENI. This CDR3 comprises 13 residues. The ends lost 6 bases at V and 4 bases at J; junction bases unmatched: 4. CDR3 residues: CASSTGDGTEAFF. CDR3 nucleotide sequence: TGTGCCAGCTCGACAGGGGATGGCACTGAAGCTTTCTTT.

J is TRBJ1-2 and V is TRBV5-1, with 10 bases fitting TRBD1. V was pared by 0 bases and J by 2 bases, with 7 bases of the junction left unmatched. Germline V gene data show CDR1 as SGHRS and CDR2 as YFSETQ. There are 17 residues in the CDR3. The CDR3 reads CASSLVSPGQGNYGYTF. In DNA form, the CDR3 reads TGCGCCAGCAGCTTGGTCTCTCCGGGACAGGGGAACTATGGCTACACCTTC.

The chain links TRBV10-3 to TRBJ2-3, with 8 positions matching TRBD2. This CDR3 region has 16 residues. V gave up 8 bases and J gave up 2 bases; unmatched junction bases: 12. Germline assignment: CDR1 ENHRY and CDR2 SYGVKD. CDR3 nucleotide sequence: TGTGCCATCCACCGGGGGAGCGGGGGATCCACAGATACGCAGTATTTT. Its protein product is CAIHRGSGGSTDTQYF.

The chain uses TRBV7-2 and TRBJ1-5; D possibly corresponds to TRBD1 (5 bases). The length of the CDR3 is 13 residues. V dropped 3 bases and J dropped 5 bases, with 8 bases sitting between them. CDR1 is SGHTA, CDR2 FQGNSA, per germline. The CDR3, as DNA: TGTGCCAGCAGCTTTACAGGTTATCAGCCCCAGCATTTT. It is translated as CASSFTGYQPQHF.

The rearrangement uses TRBV15 and TRBJ2-3; D may be TRBD2 (7 bases). Deletions cut 0 bases from V and 4 bases from J, with 11 bases between. The V gene's germline CDR1 is LNHNV and CDR2 YYDKDF (reference sequence). This CDR3 is built from 15 residues. The CDR3 bases are TGTGCCACCAGCAGAGATGGGGGGGGCTCAGATACGCAGTATTTT. This codes for CATSRDGGGSDTQYF.

The chain uses TRBV4-3 and TRBJ2-7, with D possibly matching TRBD1 (6 bases). This CDR3 has 13 residues. Germline CDR1 LGHNA, CDR2 YSLEER. Trimming took off 0 bases at V and 7 bases at J, with 10 bases between the two ends. CDR3 nucleotides: TGCGCCAGCAGCCAAGACAGGGGATGGGAGCAGTACTTC. Translated: CASSQDRGWEQYF.